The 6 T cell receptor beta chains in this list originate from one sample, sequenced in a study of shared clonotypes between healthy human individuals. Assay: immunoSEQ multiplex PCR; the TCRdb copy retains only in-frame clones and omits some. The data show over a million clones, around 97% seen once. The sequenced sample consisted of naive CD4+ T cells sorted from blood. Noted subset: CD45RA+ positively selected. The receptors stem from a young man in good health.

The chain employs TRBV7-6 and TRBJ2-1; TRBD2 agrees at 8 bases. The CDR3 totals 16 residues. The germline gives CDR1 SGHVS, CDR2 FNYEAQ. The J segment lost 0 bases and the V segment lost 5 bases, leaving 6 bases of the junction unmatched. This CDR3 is CASSATTSGSYNEQFF. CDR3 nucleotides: TGTGCCAGCAGCGCCACTACTAGCGGCTCCTACAATGAGCAGTTCTTC.

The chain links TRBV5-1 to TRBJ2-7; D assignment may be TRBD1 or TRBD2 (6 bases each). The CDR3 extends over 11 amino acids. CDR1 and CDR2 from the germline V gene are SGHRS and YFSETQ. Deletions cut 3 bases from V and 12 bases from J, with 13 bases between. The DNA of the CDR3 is TGCGCCAGCAGCTACCGGGGGCCCTTGTACTTC. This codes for CASSYRGPLYF.

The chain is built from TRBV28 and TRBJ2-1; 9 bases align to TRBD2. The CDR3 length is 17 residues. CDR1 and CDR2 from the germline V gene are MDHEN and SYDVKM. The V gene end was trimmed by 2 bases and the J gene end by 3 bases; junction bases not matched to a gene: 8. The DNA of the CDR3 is TGTGCCAGCAGTTTAACTGCCGGGACTAGCAGCTACAATGAGCAGTTCTTC. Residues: CASSLTAGTSSYNEQFF.

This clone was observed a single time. DNA of the CDR3: TGTGCCAGCAGTTTTAGCTCGAACACCGGGGAGCTGTTTTTT. It specifies CASSFSSNTGELFF. The J gene is TRBJ2-2, the V gene TRBV27; D is undetermined. This CDR3 is built from 14 residues. Trimming took off 3 bases at V and 0 bases at J, with 5 bases between the two ends. Looked up from germline, CDR1 is MNHEY and CDR2 is SMNVEV (reference sequence).

Here the CDR3 DNA reads TGTGCCAGCAGCAAAGATCCCGGGAGGTCCGATGGTGTGTTCTTC. This encodes CASSKDPGRSDGVFF. V is TRBV21-1 and J is TRBJ2-1; the table names TRBD2, a call not compared with the DNA. TRBV21-1 counts as a pseudogene. The CDR3 has 15 residues.

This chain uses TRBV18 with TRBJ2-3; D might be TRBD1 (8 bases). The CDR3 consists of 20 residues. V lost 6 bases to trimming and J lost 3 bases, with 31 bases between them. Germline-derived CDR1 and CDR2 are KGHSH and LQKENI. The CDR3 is CASSVPPGGGGLLQTDTQYF. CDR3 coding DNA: TGTGCCAGCTCGGTCCCTCCAGGGGGCGGGGGCCTTCTTCAGACAGATACGCAGTATTTT. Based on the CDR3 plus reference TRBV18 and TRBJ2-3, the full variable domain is NAGVMQNPRHLVRRRGQEARLRCSPMKGHSHVYWYRQLPEEGLKFMVYLQKENIIDESGMPKERFSAEFPKEGPSILRIQQVVRGDSAAYFCASSVPPGGGGLLQTDTQYFGPGTRLTVL.